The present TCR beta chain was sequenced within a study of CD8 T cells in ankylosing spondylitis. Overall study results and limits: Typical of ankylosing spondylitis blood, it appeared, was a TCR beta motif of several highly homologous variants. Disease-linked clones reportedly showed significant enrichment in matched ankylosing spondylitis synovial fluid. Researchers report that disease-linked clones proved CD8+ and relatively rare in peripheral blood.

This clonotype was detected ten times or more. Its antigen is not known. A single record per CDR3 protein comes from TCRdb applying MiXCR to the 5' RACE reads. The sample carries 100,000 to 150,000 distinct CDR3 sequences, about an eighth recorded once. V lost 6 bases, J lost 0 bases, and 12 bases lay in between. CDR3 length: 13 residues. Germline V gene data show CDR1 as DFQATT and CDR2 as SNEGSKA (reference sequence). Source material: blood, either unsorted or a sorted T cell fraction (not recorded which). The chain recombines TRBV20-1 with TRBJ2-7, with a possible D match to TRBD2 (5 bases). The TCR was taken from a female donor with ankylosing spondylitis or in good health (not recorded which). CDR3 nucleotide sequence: TGCAGTGCCCAACGGGGAATCTCCTACGAGCAGTACTTC. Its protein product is CSAQRGISYEQYF.